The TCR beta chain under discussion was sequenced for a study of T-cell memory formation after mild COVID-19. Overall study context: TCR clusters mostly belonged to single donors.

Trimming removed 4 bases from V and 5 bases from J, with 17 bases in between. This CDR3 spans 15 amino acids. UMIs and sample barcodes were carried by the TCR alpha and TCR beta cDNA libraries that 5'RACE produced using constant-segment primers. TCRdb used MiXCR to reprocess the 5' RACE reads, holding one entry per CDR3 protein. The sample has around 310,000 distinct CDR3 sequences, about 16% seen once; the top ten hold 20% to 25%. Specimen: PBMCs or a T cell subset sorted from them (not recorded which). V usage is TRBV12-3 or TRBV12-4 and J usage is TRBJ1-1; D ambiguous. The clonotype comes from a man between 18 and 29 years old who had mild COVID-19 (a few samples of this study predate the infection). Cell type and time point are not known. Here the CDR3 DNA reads TGTGCCAGCAGTTCGCCCGGTGGGGTGGGAACTGAAGCTTTCTTT. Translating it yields CASSSPGGVGTEAFF.